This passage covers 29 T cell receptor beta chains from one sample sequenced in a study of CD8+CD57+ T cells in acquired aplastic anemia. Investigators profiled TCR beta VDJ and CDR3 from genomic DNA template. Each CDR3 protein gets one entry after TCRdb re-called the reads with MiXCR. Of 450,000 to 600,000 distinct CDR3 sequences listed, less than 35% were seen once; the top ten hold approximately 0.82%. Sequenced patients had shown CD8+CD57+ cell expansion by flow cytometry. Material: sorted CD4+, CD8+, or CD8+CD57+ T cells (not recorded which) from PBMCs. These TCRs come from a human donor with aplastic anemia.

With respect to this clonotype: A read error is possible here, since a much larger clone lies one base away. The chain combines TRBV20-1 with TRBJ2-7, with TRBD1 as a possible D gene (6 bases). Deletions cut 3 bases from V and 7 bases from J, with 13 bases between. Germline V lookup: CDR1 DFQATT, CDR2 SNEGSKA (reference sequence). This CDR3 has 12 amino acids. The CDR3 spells CSASEGVEEQYF. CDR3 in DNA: TGCAGTGCTAGTGAGGGGGTGGAGGAGCAGTACTTC.

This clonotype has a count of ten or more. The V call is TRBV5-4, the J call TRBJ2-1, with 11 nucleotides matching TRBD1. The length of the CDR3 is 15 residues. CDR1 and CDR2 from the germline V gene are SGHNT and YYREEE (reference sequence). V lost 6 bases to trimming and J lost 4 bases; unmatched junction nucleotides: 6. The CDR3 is CASNLDRGPYNEQFF. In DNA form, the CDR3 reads TGTGCCAGCAACCTGGACAGGGGGCCTTACAATGAGCAGTTCTTC.

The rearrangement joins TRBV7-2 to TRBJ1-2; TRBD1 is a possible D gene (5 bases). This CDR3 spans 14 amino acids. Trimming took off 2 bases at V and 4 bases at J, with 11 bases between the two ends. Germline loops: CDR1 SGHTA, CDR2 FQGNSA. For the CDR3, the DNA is TGTGCCAGCAGCTTATCCGGGGACCGCTATGGCTACACCTTC. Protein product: CASSLSGDRYGYTF.

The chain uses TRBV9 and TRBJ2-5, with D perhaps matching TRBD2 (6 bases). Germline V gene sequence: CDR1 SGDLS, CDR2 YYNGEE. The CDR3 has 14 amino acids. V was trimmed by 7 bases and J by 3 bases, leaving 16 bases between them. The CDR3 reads CASYKEGGEETQYF. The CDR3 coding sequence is TGTGCCAGCTATAAAGAGGGCGGGGAAGAGACCCAGTACTTC.

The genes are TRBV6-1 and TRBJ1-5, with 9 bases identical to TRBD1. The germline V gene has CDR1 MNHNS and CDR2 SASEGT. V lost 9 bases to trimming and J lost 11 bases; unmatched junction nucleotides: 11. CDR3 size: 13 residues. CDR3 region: CASWDRDIVAQHF. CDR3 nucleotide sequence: TGTGCCAGTTGGGACAGGGATATAGTGGCCCAGCATTTT.

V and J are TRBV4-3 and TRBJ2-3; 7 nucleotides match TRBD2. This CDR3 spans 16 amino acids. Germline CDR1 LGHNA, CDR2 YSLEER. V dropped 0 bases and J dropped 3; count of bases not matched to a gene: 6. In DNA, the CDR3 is TGCGCCAGCAGCCAAGATCTGCGGGGAGGGACAGATACGCAGTATTTT. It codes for CASSQDLRGGTDTQYF.

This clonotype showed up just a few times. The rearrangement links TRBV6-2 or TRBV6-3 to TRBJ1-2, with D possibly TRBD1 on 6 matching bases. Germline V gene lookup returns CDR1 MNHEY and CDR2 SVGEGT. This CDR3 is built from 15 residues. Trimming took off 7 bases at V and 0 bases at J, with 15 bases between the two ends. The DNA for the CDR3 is TGTGCCAGCACCGATAGGGGGACGGCTAACTATGGCTACACCTTC. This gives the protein CASTDRGTANYGYTF.

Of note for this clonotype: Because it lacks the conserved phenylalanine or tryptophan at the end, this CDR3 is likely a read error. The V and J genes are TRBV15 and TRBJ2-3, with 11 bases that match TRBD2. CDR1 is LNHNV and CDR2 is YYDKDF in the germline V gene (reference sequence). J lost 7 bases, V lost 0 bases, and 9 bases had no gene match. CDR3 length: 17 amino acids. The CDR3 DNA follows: TGTGCCACCAGCAGAGACCGCCCGGGACTAGCGGCAAATACGCAGTATTCT. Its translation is CATSRDRPGLAANTQYS.

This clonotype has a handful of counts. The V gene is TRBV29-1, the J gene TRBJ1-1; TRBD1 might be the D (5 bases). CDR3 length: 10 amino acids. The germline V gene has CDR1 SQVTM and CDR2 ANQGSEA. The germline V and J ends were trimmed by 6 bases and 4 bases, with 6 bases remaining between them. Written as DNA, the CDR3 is TGCAGCGTAGGGGCCACTGAAGCTTTCTTT. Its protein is CSVGATEAFF.

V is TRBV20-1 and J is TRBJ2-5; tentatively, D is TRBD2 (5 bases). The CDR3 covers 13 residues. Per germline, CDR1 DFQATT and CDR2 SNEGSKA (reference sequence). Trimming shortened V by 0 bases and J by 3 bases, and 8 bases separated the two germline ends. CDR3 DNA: TGCAGTGCTAGAGATTCGGGGAAAGAGACCCAGTACTTC. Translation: CSARDSGKETQYF.

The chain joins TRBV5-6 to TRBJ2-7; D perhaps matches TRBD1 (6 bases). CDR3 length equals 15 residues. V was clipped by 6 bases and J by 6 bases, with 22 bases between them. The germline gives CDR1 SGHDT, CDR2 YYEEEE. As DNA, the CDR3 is TGTGCCAGCACCCTGGGGACACCCCTCCGGGGCGAGCAGTACTTC. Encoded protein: CASTLGTPLRGEQYF.

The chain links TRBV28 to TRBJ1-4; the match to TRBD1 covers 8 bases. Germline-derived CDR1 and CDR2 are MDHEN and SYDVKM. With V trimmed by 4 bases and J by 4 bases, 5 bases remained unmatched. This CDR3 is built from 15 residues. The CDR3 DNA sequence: TGTGCCAGCAGTTCCGGGACAGGCTTTAATGAAAAACTGTTTTTT. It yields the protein CASSSGTGFNEKLFF.

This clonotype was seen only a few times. CDR3 in amino acids: CASSQTPFQGTSNQPQHF. The CDR3 bases are TGTGCCAGCAGCCAGACGCCATTCCAGGGTACTAGCAATCAGCCCCAGCATTTT. The V and J genes are TRBV27 and TRBJ1-5; weak D call: TRBD1 (5 bases). The CDR3 is 18 residues long. V was pared by 6 bases and J by 0 bases, with 21 bases between. The germline CDR1 and CDR2 sequences are MNHEY and SMNVEV (reference sequence).

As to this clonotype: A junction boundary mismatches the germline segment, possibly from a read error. The CDR3 bases are TGTGCCACCAGCGGGGTCCAAGAGACCCAGTACTTC. Translation: CATSGVQETQYF. The rearrangement links TRBV7-9 to TRBJ2-5; 7 bases fit TRBD2. The germline V gene has CDR1 SEHNR and CDR2 FQNEAQ (reference sequence). The CDR3 is 12 amino acids.

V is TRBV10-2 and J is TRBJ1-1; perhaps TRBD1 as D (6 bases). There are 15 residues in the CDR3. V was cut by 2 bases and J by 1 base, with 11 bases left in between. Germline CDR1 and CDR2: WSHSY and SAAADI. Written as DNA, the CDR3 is TGCGCCAGCAGTGAGACGCGACAGGCGAACACTGAAGCTTTCTTT. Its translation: CASSETRQANTEAFF.

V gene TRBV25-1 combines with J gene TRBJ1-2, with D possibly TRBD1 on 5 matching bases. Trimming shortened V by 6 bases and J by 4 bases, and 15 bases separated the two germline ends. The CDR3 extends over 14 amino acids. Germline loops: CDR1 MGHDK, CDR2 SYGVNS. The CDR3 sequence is CASRISRVSYGYTF. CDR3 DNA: TGTGCCAGCAGGATAAGCAGGGTGAGCTATGGCTACACCTTC.

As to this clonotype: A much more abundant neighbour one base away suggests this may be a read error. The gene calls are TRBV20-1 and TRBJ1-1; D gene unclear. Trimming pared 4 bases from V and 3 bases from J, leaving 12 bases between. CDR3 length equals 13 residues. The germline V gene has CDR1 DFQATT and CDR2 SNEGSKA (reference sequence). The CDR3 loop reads CSAMRGRDTEAFF. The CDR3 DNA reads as TGCAGTGCTATGCGGGGTCGGGACACTGAAGCTTTCTTT.

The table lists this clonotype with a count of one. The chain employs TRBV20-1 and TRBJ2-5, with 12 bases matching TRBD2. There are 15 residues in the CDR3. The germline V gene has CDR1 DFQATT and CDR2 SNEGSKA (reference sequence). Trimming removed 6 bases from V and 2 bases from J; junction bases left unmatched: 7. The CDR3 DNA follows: TGCAGTGCGCCTCCTAGCGGGGGGGTACAAGAGACCCAGTACTTC. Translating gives CSAPPSGGVQETQYF.

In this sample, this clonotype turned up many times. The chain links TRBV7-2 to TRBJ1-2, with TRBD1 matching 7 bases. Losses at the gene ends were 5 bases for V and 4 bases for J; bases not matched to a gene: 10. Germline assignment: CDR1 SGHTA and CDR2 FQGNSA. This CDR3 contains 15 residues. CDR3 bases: TGTGCCAGCAGCAATACAGGGGAAGGAGTCTATGGCTACACCTTC. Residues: CASSNTGEGVYGYTF.

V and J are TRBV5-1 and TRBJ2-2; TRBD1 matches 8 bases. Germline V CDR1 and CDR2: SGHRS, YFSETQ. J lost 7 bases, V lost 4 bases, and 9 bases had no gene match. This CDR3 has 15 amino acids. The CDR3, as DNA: TGCGCCAGCAGCGACCAGGGGGCCTTTAGCGGGGAGCTGTTTTTT. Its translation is CASSDQGAFSGELFF.

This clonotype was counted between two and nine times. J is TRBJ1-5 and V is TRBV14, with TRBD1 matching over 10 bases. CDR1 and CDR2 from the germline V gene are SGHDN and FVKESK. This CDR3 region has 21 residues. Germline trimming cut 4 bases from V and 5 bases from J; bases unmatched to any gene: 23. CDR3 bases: TGTGCCAGCAGCCCCGATCCCCCCGGGACAGGGGATATTCGGCCGCATCAGCCCCAGCATTTT. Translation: CASSPDPPGTGDIRPHQPQHF.

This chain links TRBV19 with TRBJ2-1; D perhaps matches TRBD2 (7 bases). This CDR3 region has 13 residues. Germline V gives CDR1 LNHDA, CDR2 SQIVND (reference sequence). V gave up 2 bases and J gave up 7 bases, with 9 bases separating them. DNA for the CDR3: TGTGCCAGTAGTATACGGGGGGCAAATGAGCAGTTCTTC. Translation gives CASSIRGANEQFF.

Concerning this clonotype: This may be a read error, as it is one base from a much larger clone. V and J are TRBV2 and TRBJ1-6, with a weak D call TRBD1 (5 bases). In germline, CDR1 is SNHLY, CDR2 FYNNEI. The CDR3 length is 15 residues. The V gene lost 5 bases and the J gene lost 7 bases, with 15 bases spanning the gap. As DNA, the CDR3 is TGTGCCAGCAGTCCACCCGGACGGGGGAATTCACCCCTCCACTTT. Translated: CASSPPGRGNSPLHF.

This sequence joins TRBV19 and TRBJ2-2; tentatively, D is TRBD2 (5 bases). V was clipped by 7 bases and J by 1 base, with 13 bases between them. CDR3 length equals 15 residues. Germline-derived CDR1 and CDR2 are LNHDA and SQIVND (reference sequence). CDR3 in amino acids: CASTTPGKNTGELFF. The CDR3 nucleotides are TGTGCCAGTACCACACCCGGGAAGAACACCGGGGAGCTGTTTTTT.

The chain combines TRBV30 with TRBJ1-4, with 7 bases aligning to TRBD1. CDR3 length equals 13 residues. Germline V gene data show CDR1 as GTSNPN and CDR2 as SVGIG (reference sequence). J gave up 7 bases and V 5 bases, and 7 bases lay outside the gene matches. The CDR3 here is CAWSRGGPEKLFF. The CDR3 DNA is TGTGCCTGGTCCAGGGGGGGCCCTGAAAAACTGTTTTTT.

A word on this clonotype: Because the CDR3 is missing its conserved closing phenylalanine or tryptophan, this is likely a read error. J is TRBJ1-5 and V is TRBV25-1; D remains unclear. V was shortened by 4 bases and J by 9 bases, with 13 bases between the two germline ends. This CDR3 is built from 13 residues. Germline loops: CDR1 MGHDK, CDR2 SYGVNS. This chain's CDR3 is CASSAGQNGPQHS. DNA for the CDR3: TGTGCCAGCAGTGCCGGGCAGAATGGGCCCCAGCATTCT.

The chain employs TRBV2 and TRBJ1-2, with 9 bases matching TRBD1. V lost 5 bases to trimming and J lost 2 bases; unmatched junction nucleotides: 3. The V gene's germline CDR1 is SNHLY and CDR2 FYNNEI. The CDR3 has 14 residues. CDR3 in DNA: TGTGCCAGCAGTTTTACAGGGGGCAACTATGGCTACACCTTC. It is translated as CASSFTGGNYGYTF.

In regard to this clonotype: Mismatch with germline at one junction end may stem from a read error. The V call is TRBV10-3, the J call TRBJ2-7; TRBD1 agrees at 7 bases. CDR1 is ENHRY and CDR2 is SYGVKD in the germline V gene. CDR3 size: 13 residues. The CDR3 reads CAISRDSSYEQRF. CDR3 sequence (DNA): TGTGCCATCAGTCGGGACAGCTCCTACGAGCAGCGCTTC.

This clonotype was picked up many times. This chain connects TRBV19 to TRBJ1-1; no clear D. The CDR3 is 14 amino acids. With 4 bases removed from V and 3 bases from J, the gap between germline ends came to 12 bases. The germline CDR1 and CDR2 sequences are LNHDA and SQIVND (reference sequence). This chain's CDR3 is CASSKVRVYTEAFF. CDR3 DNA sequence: TGTGCCAGTAGTAAAGTACGGGTTTACACTGAAGCTTTCTTT. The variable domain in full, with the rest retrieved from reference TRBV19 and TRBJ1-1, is DGGITQSPKYLFRKEGQNVTLSCEQNLNHDAMYWYRQDPGQGLRLIYYSQIVNDFQKGDIAEGYSVSREKKESFPLTVTSAQKNPTAFYLCASSKVRVYTEAFFGQGTRLTVV.